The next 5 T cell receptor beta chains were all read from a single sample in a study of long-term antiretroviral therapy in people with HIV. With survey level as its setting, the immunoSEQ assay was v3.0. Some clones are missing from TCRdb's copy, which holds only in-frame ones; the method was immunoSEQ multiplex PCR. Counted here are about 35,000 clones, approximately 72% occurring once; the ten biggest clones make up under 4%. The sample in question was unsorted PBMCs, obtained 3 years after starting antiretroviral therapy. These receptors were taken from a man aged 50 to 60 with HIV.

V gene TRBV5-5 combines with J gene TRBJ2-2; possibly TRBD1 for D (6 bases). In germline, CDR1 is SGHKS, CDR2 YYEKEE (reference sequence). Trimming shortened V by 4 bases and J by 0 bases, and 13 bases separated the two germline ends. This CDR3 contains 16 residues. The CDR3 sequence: CASSAGQGTNTGELFF. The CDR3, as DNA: TGTGCCAGCAGCGCTGGTCAGGGGACGAACACCGGGGAGCTGTTTTTT.

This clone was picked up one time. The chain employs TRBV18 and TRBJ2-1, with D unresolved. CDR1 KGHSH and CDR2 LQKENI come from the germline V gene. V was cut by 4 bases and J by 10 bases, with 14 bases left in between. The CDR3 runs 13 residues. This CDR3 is CASSQGGVEEQFF. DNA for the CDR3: TGTGCCAGCTCACAAGGCGGTGTCGAAGAGCAGTTCTTC.

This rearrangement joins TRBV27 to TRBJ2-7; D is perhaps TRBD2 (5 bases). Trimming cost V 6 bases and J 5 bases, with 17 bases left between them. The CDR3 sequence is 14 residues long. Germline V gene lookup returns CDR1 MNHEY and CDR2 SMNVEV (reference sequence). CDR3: CASRRASSLHEQYF. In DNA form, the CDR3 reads TGTGCCAGCAGGCGGGCCTCCTCTCTCCACGAGCAGTACTTC.

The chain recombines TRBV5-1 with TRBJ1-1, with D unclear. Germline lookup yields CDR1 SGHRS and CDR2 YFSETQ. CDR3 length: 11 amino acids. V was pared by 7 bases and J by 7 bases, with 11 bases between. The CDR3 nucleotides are TGCGCCAGCGGAGAGACGGATGAAGCTTTCTTT. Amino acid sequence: CASGETDEAFF.

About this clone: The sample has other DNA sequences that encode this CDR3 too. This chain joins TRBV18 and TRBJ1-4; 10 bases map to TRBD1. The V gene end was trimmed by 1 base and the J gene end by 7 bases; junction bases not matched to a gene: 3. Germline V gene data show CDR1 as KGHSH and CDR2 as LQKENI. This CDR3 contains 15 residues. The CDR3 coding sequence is TGTGCCAGCTCACCACGGACAGGGGGAGGTGAAAAACTGTTTTTT. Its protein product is CASSPRTGGGEKLFF.